The rows below give T cell receptor beta chains drawn from one sample of a study of Graves' ophthalmopathy and Graves' hyperthyroidism. TCRdb reprocessed the multiplex PCR reads via MiXCR and lists one record per CDR3 protein. The sample contains a few hundred thousand distinct CDR3 sequences, roughly 21% of which appear only once. Sequenced: peripheral blood. These receptors all come from a woman aged 45-60 years with Graves' ophthalmopathy. The CDR3 runs from the conserved cysteine through the conserved F or W. A D gene is named only where the DNA matches it firmly. Rows give clone size only sometimes, using once, few, many, or a class for an expanded clone.

NA	TRBV29-1	14	TRBJ1-1	NA	CSAPQGRVRTEAFF	TGCAGCGCCCCGCAGGGGCGCGTTCGCACTGAAGCTTTCTTT
many	TRBV7-9	12	TRBJ1-2	NA	CASSGVGEGYTF	TGTGCCAGCAGCGGCGTGGGTGAGGGCTACACCTTC
NA	TRBV6-1	14	TRBJ1-5	NA	CASSGKFSNQPQHF	TGTGCCAGCAGCGGTAAATTTAGCAATCAGCCCCAGCATTTT
NA	TRBV6-2/TRBV6-3	13	TRBJ2-2	NA	CASRTTGSGELFF	TGTGCCAGCAGGACCACAGGGTCCGGGGAGCTGTTTTTT
many	TRBV7-9	15	TRBJ1-3	NA	CASSLEGASGNTIYF	TGTGCCAGCAGCTTAGAAGGGGCGAGTGGAAACACCATATATTTT
many	TRBV6-1	11	TRBJ2-7	NA	CASRDGDEQYF	TGTGCCAGCAGAGACGGAGACGAGCAGTACTTC
many	TRBV6-1	15	TRBJ2-7	NA	CASSKRDIASYEQYF	TGTGCCAGCAGTAAGAGGGACATTGCTTCCTACGAGCAGTACTTC
many	TRBV19	15	TRBJ2-5	NA	CASRPLGLAWETQYF	TGTGCCAGTAGACCATTGGGCCTAGCTTGGGAGACCCAGTACTTC
many	TRBV7-2	14	TRBJ2-7	NA	CASTKGPVSYEQYF	TGTGCCAGCACCAAAGGACCCGTCTCCTACGAGCAGTACTTC
many	TRBV7-2	13	TRBJ1-1	NA	CASSLAFRDEAFF	TGTGCCAGCAGCTTAGCGTTCAGGGATGAAGCTTTCTTT
NA	TRBV7-2	13	TRBJ1-2	NA	CASSLEQGGGYTF	TGTGCCAGCAGCTTAGAACAGGGAGGCGGCTACACCTTC
NA	TRBV5-1	17	TRBJ2-2	NA	CASSLASLAIPPGELFF	TGCGCCAGCAGCTTGGCTTCCCTAGCGATCCCACCCGGGGAGCTGTTTTTT
many	TRBV11-2	18	TRBJ2-2	TRBD2	CASSKFSLAGANTGELFF	TGTGCCAGCAGCAAATTCTCCTTAGCGGGAGCGAACACCGGGGAGCTGTTTTTT
NA	TRBV28	14	TRBJ1-5	NA	CASSFMQDHQPQHF	TGTGCCAGCAGTTTTATGCAGGATCATCAGCCCCAGCATTTT
few	TRBV5-1	16	TRBJ2-7	TRBD2	CASSLGHSGVSYEQYF	TGCGCCAGCAGCTTGGGCCATAGCGGGGTCTCCTACGAGCAGTACTTC
many	TRBV19	14	TRBJ2-7	NA	CASSSGILSYEQYF	TGTGCCAGTAGCTCCGGGATTCTTTCCTACGAGCAGTACTTC
many	TRBV19	13	TRBJ2-7	TRBD2	CASSMGGRREQYF	TGTGCCAGTAGTATGGGAGGGAGGCGCGAGCAGTACTTC
many	TRBV12-3/TRBV12-4	13	TRBJ2-7	NA	CASSRGGNYEQYF	TGTGCCAGCAGTCGAGGGGGGAACTACGAGCAGTACTTC
NA	TRBV4-2	16	TRBJ2-2	TRBD2	CASSQAQREGSGELFF	TGTGCCAGCAGCCAGGCCCAGCGGGAGGGCTCCGGGGAGCTGTTTTTT
few	TRBV12-3/TRBV12-4	13	TRBJ1-2	NA	CASSRGTADGYTF	TGTGCCAGCAGCCGCGGGACGGCGGATGGCTACACCTTC
many	TRBV24-1	14	TRBJ2-2	TRBD1	CAVGTGVKTGELFF	TGTGCCGTCGGGACAGGGGTTAAGACCGGGGAGCTGTTTTTT
few	TRBV29-1	11	TRBJ1-1	NA	CSSRDLTEAFF	TGCAGCTCCAGGGACCTCACTGAAGCTTTCTTT
many	TRBV29-1	13	TRBJ1-6	NA	CSVQDEEGSPLHF	TGCAGCGTTCAAGACGAGGAGGGTTCACCCCTCCACTTT
many	TRBV29-1	15	TRBJ1-2	TRBD1	CSVDQTGTGADGYTF	TGCAGCGTCGACCAGACCGGGACAGGGGCGGACGGCTACACCTTC
many	TRBV28	14	TRBJ1-1	NA	CASTMGGASTEAFF	TGTGCCAGCACCATGGGGGGCGCAAGTACTGAAGCTTTCTTT
many	TRBV6-5	13	TRBJ2-5	NA	CASSFTGRETQYF	TGTGCCAGCAGTTTTACAGGGCGGGAGACCCAGTACTTC
many	TRBV27	19	TRBJ2-4	TRBD2	CASSLSLGSGRGGKNIQYF	TGTGCCAGCAGTTTATCGTTGGGTAGCGGGAGAGGGGGCAAAAACATTCAGTACTTC
NA	TRBV6-1	14	TRBJ2-7	TRBD1	CASRRGQGEYEQYF	TGTGCCAGCAGGCGGGGACAGGGGGAGTACGAGCAGTACTTC
many	TRBV19	15	TRBJ1-1	NA	CASSIYGRTNTEAFF	TGTGCCAGTAGTATATATGGACGCACGAACACTGAAGCTTTCTTT